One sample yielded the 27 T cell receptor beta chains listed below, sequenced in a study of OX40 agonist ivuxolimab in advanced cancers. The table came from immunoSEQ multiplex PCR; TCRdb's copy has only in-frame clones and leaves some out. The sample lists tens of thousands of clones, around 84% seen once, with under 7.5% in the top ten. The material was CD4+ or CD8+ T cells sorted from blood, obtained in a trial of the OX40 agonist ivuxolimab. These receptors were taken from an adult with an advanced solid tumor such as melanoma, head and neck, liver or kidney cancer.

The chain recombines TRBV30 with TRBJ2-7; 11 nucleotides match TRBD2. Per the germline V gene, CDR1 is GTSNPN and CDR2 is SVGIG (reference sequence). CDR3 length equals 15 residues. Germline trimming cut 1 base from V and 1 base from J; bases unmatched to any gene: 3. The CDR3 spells CAWSGTSGGSYEQYF. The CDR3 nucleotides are TGTGCCTGGAGTGGAACTAGCGGGGGATCCTACGAGCAGTACTTC.

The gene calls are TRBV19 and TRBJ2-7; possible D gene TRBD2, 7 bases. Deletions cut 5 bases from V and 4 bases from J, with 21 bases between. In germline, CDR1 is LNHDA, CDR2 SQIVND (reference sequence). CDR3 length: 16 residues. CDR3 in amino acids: CASSSTTGGVRYEQYF. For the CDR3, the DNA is TGTGCCAGTAGTTCTACAACGGGGGGCGTGCGTTACGAGCAGTACTTC. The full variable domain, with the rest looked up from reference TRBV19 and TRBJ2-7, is DGGITQSPKYLFRKEGQNVTLSCEQNLNHDAMYWYRQDPGQGLRLIYYSQIVNDFQKGDIAEGYSVSREKKESFPLTVTSAQKNPTAFYLCASSSTTGGVRYEQYFGPGTRLTVT.

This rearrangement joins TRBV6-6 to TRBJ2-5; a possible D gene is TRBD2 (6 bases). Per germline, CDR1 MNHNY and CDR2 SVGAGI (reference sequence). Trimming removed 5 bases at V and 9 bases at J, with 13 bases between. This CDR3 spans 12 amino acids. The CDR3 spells CASSPLREAQYF. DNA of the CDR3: TGTGCCAGCAGTCCACTGAGGGAGGCCCAGTACTTC.

The CDR3 nucleotides are TGTGCCAGCAGTTACGGACGACAGAACACTGAAGCTTTCTTT. Encoded protein: CASSYGRQNTEAFF. This chain joins TRBV6-6 and TRBJ1-1; D remains ambiguous. Trimming cost V 2 bases and J 1 base, with 8 bases left between them. The germline gives CDR1 MNHNY, CDR2 SVGAGI (reference sequence). The CDR3 has 14 residues.

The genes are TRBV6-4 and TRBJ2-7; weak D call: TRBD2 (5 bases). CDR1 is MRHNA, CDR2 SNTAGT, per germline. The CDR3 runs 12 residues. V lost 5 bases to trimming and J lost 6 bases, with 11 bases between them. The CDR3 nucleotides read TGTGCCAGCAGTCGCCGGAGGCCCGAGCAGTACTTC. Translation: CASSRRRPEQYF.

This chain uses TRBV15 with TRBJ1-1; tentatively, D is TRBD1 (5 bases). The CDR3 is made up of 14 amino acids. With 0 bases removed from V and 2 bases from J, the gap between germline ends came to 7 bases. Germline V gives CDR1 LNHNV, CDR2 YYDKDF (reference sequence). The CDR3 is CATSRDRTNTEAFF. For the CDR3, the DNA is TGTGCCACCAGCAGAGATCGGACAAACACTGAAGCTTTCTTT.

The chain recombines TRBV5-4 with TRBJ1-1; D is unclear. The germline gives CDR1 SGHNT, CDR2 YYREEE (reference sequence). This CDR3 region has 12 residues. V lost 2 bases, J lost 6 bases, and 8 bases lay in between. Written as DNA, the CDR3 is TGTGCCAGCAGCTTTCCCGGCGCTGAAGCTTTCTTT. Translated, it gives CASSFPGAEAFF.

The CDR3 is CASSHNYGYTF. The DNA for the CDR3 is TGTGCCAGCAGCCACAATTACGGCTACACCTTC. The chain joins TRBV5-4 to TRBJ1-2; D is undetermined. CDR1 is SGHNT and CDR2 is YYREEE in the germline V gene (reference sequence). This CDR3 spans 11 amino acids. V was trimmed by 4 bases and J by 8 bases, leaving 9 bases between them.

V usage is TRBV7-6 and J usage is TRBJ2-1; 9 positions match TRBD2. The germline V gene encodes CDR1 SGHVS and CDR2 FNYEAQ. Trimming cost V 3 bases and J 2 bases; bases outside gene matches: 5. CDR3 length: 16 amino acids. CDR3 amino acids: CASSFGIAGAYNEQFF. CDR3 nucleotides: TGTGCCAGCAGCTTTGGAATAGCGGGGGCCTACAATGAGCAGTTCTTC.

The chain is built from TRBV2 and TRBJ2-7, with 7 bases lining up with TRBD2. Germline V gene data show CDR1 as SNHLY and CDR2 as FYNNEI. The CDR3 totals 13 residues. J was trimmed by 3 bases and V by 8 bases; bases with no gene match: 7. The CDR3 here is CASRIGGVYEQYF. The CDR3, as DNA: TGTGCCAGCCGTATTGGGGGGGTCTACGAGCAGTACTTC.

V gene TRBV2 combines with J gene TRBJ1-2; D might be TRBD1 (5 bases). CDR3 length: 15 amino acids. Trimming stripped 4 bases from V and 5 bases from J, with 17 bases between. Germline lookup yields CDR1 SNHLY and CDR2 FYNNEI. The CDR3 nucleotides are TGTGCCAGCAGTGCAAGGGGAGACCCAGGGTATGGCTACACCTTC. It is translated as CASSARGDPGYGYTF.

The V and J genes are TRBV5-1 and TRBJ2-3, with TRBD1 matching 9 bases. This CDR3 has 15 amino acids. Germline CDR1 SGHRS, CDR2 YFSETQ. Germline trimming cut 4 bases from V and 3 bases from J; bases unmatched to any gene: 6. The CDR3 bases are TGCGCCAGCAGCCAGGACAGGGGAAGTACAGATACGCAGTATTTT. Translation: CASSQDRGSTDTQYF.

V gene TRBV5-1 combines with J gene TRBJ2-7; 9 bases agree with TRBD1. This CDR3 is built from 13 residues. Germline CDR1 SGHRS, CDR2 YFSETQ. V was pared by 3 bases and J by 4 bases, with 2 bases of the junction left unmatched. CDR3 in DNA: TGCGCCAGCAGCTATGGACAGGGGTACGAGCAGTACTTC. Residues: CASSYGQGYEQYF.

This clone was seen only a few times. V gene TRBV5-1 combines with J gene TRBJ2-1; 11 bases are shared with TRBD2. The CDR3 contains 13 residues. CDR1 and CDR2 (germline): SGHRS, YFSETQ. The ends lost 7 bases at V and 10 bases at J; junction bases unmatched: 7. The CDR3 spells CASFGLAGGEQFF. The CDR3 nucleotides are TGCGCCAGCTTCGGACTAGCGGGTGGCGAGCAGTTCTTC.

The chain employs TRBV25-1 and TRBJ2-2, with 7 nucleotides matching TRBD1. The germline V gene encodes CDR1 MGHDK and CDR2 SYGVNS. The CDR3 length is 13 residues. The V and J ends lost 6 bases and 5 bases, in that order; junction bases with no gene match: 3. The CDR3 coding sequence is TGTGCCAGCAGACCACAGGGGACCGGGGAGCTGTTTTTT. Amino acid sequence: CASRPQGTGELFF.

This chain's CDR3 is CASSMVGQGNQPQHF. The CDR3 bases are TGTGCCAGTAGTATGGTTGGGCAGGGCAATCAGCCCCAGCATTTT. The J gene is TRBJ1-5, the V gene TRBV19, with no clear D. CDR1 is LNHDA and CDR2 is SQIVND in the germline V gene (reference sequence). The CDR3 loop spans 15 amino acids. Trimming removed 3 bases at V and 2 bases at J, with 11 bases between.

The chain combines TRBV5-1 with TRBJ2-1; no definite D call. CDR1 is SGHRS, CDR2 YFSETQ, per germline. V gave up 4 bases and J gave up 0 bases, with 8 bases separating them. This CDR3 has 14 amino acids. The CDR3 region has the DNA TGCGCCAGCAGCAGAGAGTACTCCTACAATGAGCAGTTCTTC. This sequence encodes CASSREYSYNEQFF.

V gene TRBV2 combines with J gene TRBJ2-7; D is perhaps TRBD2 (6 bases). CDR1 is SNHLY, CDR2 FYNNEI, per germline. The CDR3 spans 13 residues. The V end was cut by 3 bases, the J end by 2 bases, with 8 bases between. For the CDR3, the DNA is TGTGCCAGCAGTGACGCGGGGACCTACGAGCAGTACTTC. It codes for CASSDAGTYEQYF.

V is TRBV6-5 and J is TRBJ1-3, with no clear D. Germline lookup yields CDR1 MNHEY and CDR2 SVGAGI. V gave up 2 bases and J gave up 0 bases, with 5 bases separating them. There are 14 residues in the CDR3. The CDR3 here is CASSYDRSGNTIYF. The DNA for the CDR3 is TGTGCCAGCAGTTACGACCGCTCTGGAAACACCATATATTTT.

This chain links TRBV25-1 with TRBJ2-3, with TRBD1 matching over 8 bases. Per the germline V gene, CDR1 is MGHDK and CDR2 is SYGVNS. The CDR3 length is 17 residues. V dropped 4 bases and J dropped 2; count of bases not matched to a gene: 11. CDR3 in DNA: TGTGCCAGCAGTGGTTTCTTGGGACAGGTGAACACAGATACGCAGTATTTT. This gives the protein CASSGFLGQVNTDTQYF.

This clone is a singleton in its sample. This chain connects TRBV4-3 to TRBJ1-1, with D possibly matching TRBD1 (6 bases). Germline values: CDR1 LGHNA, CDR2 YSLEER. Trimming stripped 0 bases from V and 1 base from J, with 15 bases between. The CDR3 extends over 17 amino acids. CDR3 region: CASSQELGVGANTEAFF. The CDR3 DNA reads TGCGCCAGCAGCCAAGAATTGGGGGTGGGGGCGAACACTGAAGCTTTCTTT.

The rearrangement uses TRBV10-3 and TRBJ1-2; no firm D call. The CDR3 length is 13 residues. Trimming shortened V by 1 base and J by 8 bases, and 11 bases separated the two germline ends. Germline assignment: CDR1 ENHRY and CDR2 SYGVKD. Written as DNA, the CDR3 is TGTGCCATCAGTGAGTTGGACCAAGGGGGCTACACCTTC. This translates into CAISELDQGGYTF.

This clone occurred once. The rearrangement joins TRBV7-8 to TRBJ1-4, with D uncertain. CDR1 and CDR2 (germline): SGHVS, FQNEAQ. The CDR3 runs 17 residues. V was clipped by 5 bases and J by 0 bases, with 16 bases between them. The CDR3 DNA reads TGTGCCAGCAGCGCCCGGACCAATTCTGCAACTAATGAAAAACTGTTTTTT. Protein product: CASSARTNSATNEKLFF.

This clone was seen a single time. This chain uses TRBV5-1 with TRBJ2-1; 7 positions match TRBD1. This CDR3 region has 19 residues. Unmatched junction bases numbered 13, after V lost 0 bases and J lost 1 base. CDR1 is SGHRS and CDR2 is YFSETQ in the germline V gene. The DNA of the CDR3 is TGCGCCAGCAGCTTGGGGGGCATAAACAGGGGCCGGTCCTACAATGAGCAGTTCTTC. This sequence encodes CASSLGGINRGRSYNEQFF.

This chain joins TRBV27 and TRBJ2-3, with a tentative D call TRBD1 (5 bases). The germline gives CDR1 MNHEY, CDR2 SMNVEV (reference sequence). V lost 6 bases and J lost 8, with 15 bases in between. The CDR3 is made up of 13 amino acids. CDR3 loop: CASRPAQGPTQYF. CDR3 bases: TGTGCCAGCAGACCCGCTCAGGGCCCTACGCAGTATTTT.

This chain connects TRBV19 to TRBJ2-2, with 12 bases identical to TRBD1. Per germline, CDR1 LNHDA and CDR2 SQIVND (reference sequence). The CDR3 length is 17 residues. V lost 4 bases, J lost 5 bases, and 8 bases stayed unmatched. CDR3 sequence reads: CASSRGRDRGRTGELFF. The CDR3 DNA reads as TGTGCCAGTAGTAGGGGCCGGGACAGGGGGCGAACCGGGGAGCTGTTTTTT.

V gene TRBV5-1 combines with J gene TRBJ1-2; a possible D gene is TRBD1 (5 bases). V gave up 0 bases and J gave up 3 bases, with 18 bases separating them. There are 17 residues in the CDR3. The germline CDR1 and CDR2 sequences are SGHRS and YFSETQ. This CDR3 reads CASSLAGSGRSDYGYTF. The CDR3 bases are TGCGCCAGCAGCTTGGCAGGGAGTGGGAGGAGTGACTATGGCTACACCTTC.